The sequence of this TCR beta chain was determined in a study of T cell repertoires in cytomegalovirus infection. Whole-study findings and limits: It was HLA-C-restricted CMV-specific TCR beta clonotypes that dominated the response ex vivo. Carriage of CMV together with the relevant HLA was identifiable through cumulative public TCR beta family frequency.

TCRdb ran MiXCR on the reads and lists one entry per CDR3 protein. The data contain nearly 450,000 distinct CDR3 sequences, around 32% of them singletons. This clonotype has ten or more counts. The antigen is unknown. Trimming cost V 0 bases and J 7 bases, with 12 bases left between them. From germline, CDR1 is MNHEY and CDR2 SMNVEV (reference sequence). This CDR3 spans 15 amino acids. The receptor's source is a human donor in good health (CMV status not recorded). Some clones in this sample may be carry-over from other donors' samples. The chain is built from TRBV27 and TRBJ1-4; D might be TRBD1 (5 bases). Sequencing was done on a sample of PBMCs. The CDR3 here is CASSLSRGGSEKLFF. Here the CDR3 DNA reads TGTGCCAGCAGTTTATCGAGGGGAGGGAGTGAAAAACTGTTTTTT.